This T cell receptor (beta chain) was documented in a study of cytomegalovirus exposure and HLA in healthy donors. Study summary: Among the roughly 380 donors who were genotyped, 70% to 90% fell in the genetic ancestry cluster that is associated with self-reported Caucasian donors.

In the PCR, 60 Vbeta and 13 Jbeta primers were used. Sequencing used immunoSEQ multiplex PCR; TCRdb keeps in-frame clones, though not all of them. This table holds under 200,000 clones, 80% found once. As to this clone: Its antigen remains unidentified.

Germline V gene sequence: CDR1 MRHNA, CDR2 SNTAGT. The V end was cut by 4 bases, the J end by 4 bases, with 13 bases between. This CDR3 region has 14 residues. Study results and caveats: Some V segments could not be told apart, so they were left out, TRBV6-2 and TRBV6-3 among them. The authors later found HLA-associated TCR beta chains more clonally expanded than equally common others.

This receptor was taken from a woman between 50 and 59 years old in good health and CMV-seropositive. The V call is TRBV6-4, the J call TRBJ1-1, with a tentative D call TRBD1 (5 bases). Sequenced: PBMCs. In nucleotides, the CDR3 is TGTGCCAGCAGTGCCGGGGGTAGTTTCACTGAAGCTTTCTTT. It specifies CASSAGGSFTEAFF.